This TCR beta chain is drawn from a study of blood T cell repertoires in COVID-19. The germline gives CDR1 MDHEN, CDR2 SYDVKM. The CDR3 runs to 13 residues. With 4 bases removed from V and 5 bases from J, the gap between germline ends came to 9 bases. Authors' analysis steps: Amplification of reference gene primers was used by the study to estimate nucleated cell counts. Sequencing used immunoSEQ multiplex PCR; TCRdb keeps in-frame clones, though not all of them. Clone size and V and J calls were adopted from that table, with D and trimming inferred from the DNA. The sample shows around 140,000 clones, around 72% of them seen only once.

This receptor was obtained from a woman aged 55 to 70 with acute or convalescent COVID-19. This chain uses TRBV28 with TRBJ1-5; D perhaps matches TRBD1 (6 bases). The sample consisted of peripheral blood. The CDR3 DNA reads TGTGCCAGCAGTTCACAGGGTGATCAGCCCCAGCATTTT. Amino acids: CASSSQGDQPQHF. The whole variable domain, filled in from reference TRBV28 and TRBJ1-5, reads DVKVTQSSRYLVKRTGEKVFLECVQDMDHENMFWYRQDPGLGLRLIYFSYDVKMKEKGDIPEGYSVSREKKERFSLILESASTNQTSMYLCASSSQGDQPQHFGDGTRLSIL.